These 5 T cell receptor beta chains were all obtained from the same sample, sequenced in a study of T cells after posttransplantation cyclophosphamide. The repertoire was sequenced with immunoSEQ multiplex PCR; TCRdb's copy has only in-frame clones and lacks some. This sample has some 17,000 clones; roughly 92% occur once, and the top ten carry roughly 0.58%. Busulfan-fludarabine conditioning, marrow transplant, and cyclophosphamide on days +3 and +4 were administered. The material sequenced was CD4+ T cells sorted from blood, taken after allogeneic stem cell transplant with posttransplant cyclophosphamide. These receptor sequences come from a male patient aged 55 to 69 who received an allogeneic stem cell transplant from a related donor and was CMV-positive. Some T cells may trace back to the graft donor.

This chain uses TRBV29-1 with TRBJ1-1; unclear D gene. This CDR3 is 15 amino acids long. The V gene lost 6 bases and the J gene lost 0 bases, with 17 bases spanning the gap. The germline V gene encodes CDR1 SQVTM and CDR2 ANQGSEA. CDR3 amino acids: CSVDHGGIMNTEAFF. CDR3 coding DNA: TGCAGCGTGGACCACGGCGGGATCATGAACACTGAAGCTTTCTTT.

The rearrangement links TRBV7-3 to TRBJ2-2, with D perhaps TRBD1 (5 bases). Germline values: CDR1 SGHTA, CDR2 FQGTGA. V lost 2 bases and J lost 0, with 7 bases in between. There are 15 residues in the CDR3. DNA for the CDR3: TGTGCCAGCAGCTTACAGGGTTCGAACACCGGGGAGCTGTTTTTT. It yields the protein CASSLQGSNTGELFF. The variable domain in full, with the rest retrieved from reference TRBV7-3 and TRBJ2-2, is GAGVSQTPSNKVTEKGKYVELRCDPISGHTALYWYRQSLGQGPEFLIYFQGTGAADDSGLPNDRFFAVRPEGSVSTLKIQRTERGDSAVYLCASSLQGSNTGELFFGEGSRLTVL.

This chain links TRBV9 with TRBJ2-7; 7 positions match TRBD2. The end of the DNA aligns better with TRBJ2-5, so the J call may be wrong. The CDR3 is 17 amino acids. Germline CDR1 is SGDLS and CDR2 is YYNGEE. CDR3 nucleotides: TGTGCCAGCAGCGACGGAAAAAGGGGCGGGGGCCAAGAGACCCAGTACTTC. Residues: CASSDGKRGGGQETQYF.

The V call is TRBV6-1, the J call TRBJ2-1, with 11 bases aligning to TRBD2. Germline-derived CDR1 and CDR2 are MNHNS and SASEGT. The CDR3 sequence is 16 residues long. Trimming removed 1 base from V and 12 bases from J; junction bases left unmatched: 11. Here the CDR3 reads CASSEVSRLAGGSQFF. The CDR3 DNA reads TGTGCCAGCAGTGAAGTAAGCAGGCTAGCGGGGGGCTCGCAGTTCTTC.

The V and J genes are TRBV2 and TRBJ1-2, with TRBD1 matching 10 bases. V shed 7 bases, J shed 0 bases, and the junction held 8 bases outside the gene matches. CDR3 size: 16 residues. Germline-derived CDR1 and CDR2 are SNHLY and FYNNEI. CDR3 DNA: TGTGCCAGCACCGCTGGGACAGGGGCGACTAACTATGGCTACACCTTC. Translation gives CASTAGTGATNYGYTF.